This T cell receptor beta chain was sequenced in a study of cytomegalovirus exposure and HLA in healthy donors. Study-level results: Relative to equally common others, HLA-associated TCR beta chains showed greater clonal expansion in a later analysis.

The primer mix had 60 Vbeta and 13 Jbeta primers. This table comes from immunoSEQ multiplex PCR, and its TCRdb copy is limited to in-frame clones, with some not included. The data hold 250,000 to 350,000 clones, with roughly 70% observed a single time. Trimming took 2 bases from V and 2 from J; bases not matched to a gene: 7. The CDR3 consists of 18 residues. Germline assignment: CDR1 SGDLS and CDR2 YYNGEE. This clone was seen once. Antigen: not known. The sequencing input was PBMCs. The receptor was derived from a female donor in good health and CMV-seronegative. The chain has TRBV9 and TRBJ2-3; 14 bases agree with TRBD2. Written as DNA, the CDR3 is TGTGCCAGCAGCGTTGGGACTAGCGGGAGTGCACACACAGATACGCAGTATTTT. Protein: CASSVGTSGSAHTDTQYF.